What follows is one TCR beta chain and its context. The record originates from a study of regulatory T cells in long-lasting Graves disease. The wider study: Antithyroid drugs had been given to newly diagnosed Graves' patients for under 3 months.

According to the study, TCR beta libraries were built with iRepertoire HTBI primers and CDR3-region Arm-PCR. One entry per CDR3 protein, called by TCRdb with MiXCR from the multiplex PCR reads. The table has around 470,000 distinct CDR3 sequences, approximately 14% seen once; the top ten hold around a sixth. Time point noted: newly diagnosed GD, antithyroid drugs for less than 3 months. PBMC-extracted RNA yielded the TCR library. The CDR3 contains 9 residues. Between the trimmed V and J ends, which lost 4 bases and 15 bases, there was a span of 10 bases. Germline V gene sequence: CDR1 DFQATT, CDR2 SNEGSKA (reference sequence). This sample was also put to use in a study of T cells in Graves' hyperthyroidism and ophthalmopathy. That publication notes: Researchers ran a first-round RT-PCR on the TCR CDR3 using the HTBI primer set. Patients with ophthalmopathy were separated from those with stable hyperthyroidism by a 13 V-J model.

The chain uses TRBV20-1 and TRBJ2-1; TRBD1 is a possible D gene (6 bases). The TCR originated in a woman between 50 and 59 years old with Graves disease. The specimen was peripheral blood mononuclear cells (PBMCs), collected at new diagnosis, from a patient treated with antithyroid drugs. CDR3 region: CSAIRGPFF. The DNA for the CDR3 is TGCAGTGCTATCAGGGGCCCGTTCTTC.